Listed below are T cell receptor beta chains from one sample, sequenced in a study of cytomegalovirus exposure and HLA in healthy donors. Assay used: immunoSEQ multiplex PCR; TCRdb lists only in-frame clones, some missing. The sample holds over 120,000 clones, 89% seen once. What was sequenced was PBMCs. The source of these receptors is a woman in her late teens or twenties in good health and CMV-seropositive. Both conserved end residues are part of each CDR3. Each record gives: V gene, clone size, J gene, D gene, CDR3 DNA, CDR3 protein. D genes are given only for firm matches. Some rows mark clone size as missing; the rest say once, few, many or name a class of expanded clone.

V gene: TRBV30
clone size: -
J gene: TRBJ1-6
D gene: -
CDR3 DNA: TGTGCCTGGAGGAGCGGGACCCTCTATAATTCACCCCTCCACTTT
CDR3 protein: CAWRSGTLYNSPLHF

V gene: TRBV19
clone size: many
J gene: TRBJ2-2
D gene: -
CDR3 DNA: TGTGCCAGTAGTATGGCAAGGGAGCTGTTTTTT
CDR3 protein: CASSMARELFF

V gene: TRBV6-5
clone size: -
J gene: TRBJ1-1
D gene: TRBD1
CDR3 DNA: TGTGCCAGCTTTCGGGACAGGGTGAACACTGAAGCTTTCTTT
CDR3 protein: CASFRDRVNTEAFF

V gene: TRBV2
clone size: -
J gene: TRBJ1-1
D gene: TRBD1
CDR3 DNA: TGTGCCAGCAGTGCCTACAGGGGAGGCACTGAAGCTTTCTTT
CDR3 protein: CASSAYRGGTEAFF

V gene: TRBV27
clone size: few
J gene: TRBJ1-6
D gene: -
CDR3 DNA: TGTGCCAGCAGTTGGGTTGGACACAATAATTCACCCCTCCACTTT
CDR3 protein: CASSWVGHNNSPLHF

V gene: TRBV5-1
clone size: -
J gene: TRBJ1-6
D gene: TRBD1
CDR3 DNA: TGCGCCAGCAGCTTGACGACAGGGGGAAATTCACCCCTCCACTTT
CDR3 protein: CASSLTTGGNSPLHF

V gene: TRBV27
clone size: -
J gene: TRBJ2-7
D gene: -
CDR3 DNA: TGTGCCAGCCAAGGGTCTAACACCGCGGGGTTTTACGAGCAGTACTTC
CDR3 protein: CASQGSNTAGFYEQYF

V gene: TRBV2
clone size: few
J gene: TRBJ2-7
D gene: -
CDR3 DNA: TGTGCCAGCAGTGAAGGGGCAGATTCCCAATTC
CDR3 protein: CASSEGADSQF

V gene: TRBV28
clone size: -
J gene: TRBJ2-1
D gene: TRBD2
CDR3 DNA: TGTGCCAGCAGCTCCCCGGGCGGGGGGCGGGCCTACAATGAGCAGTTCTTC
CDR3 protein: CASSSPGGGRAYNEQFF

V gene: TRBV19
clone size: once
J gene: TRBJ2-7
D gene: TRBD1
CDR3 DNA: TGTGCCAGTAGCCCGGACAGGGGTGGGTACGAGCAGTACTTC
CDR3 protein: CASSPDRGGYEQYF